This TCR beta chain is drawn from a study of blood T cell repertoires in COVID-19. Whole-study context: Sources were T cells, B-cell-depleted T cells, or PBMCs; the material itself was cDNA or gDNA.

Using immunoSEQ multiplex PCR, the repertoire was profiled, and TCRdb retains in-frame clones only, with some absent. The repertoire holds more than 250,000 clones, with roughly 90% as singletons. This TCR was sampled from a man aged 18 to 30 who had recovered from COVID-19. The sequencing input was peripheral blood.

The CDR3 sequence: CASSVGPPQTEIRYGYTF. CDR3 in DNA: TGTGCCAGCAGCGTCGGGCCGCCCCAGACAGAAATCCGCTATGGCTACACCTTC. The chain has TRBV9 and TRBJ1-2; TRBD1 is a possible D gene (5 bases). The germline CDR1 and CDR2 sequences are SGDLS and YYNGEE. CDR3 length equals 18 residues. V lost 2 bases and J 4 bases, leaving 24 bases between the germline ends.